These T cell receptor beta chains were read from a single sample in a study of radiotherapy plus CTLA-4 blockade in lung cancer. Libraries were prepared by immunoSEQ multiplex PCR; TCRdb keeps only in-frame clonotypes and omits some of them. The sample contains more than 25,000 clones, 79% of which appear only once. The sequenced sample was peripheral blood, obtained from a patient treated with radiotherapy plus ipilimumab. These receptors were taken from a human donor with non-small cell lung cancer that progressed on radiotherapy plus ipilimumab. The CDR3 runs from the conserved cysteine through the conserved F or W. The order of the fields is CDR3 DNA, CDR3 protein, J gene, D gene, clone size, V gene. D genes are given only for firm matches. Only some rows state a clone size, as once, few, many or a class for expanded clones.

TGTGCCAGCAGCCCCGGCGGGGACGAGACCCAGTACTTC	CASSPGGDETQYF	TRBJ2-5	NA	NA	TRBV13
TGTGCCAGCAGCTCGTCCTCCGGGGGCGGGGAGCTGTTTTTT	CASSSSSGGGELFF	TRBJ2-2	NA	NA	TRBV11-2
TGTGCCAGCTCACGAACCGGGACAGGGTCGGAAAAACTGTTTTTT	CASSRTGTGSEKLFF	TRBJ1-4	TRBD1	NA	TRBV18
TGTGCCAGCAGCATCCGGGAGTACCCTAACTATGGCTACACCTTC	CASSIREYPNYGYTF	TRBJ1-2	NA	NA	TRBV9
TGTGCCAGCAGTTCTGGGCCCCGCGGGGAGCTGTTTTTT	CASSSGPRGELFF	TRBJ2-2	NA	NA	TRBV2
TGTGCCAGCAGCTTGGGTCAGGGGGCTGAGCAGTTCTTC	CASSLGQGAEQFF	TRBJ2-1	TRBD1	few	TRBV5-4
TGTGCCAGCAGCCCCACGGGGGGCGATGAAGAGACCCAGTACTTC	CASSPTGGDEETQYF	TRBJ2-5	NA	NA	TRBV7-9
TGTGCCAGCAGCTTATCCCCGACGGCGACCTACGAGCAGTACTTC	CASSLSPTATYEQYF	TRBJ2-7	NA	NA	TRBV7-9
TGTGCCAGCAGCCTATTACCACTAGCGGCCGCAGATACGCAGTATTTT	CASSLLPLAAADTQYF	TRBJ2-3	TRBD2	NA	TRBV5-6
TGCGCCAGCAGCCAAGGTTCAGGGAGGACCCAGTACTTC	CASSQGSGRTQYF	TRBJ2-5	NA	NA	TRBV4-1
TGTGCCAGCAGCTCACTCCGGGGGTCCCATAATGGCTACACCTTC	CASSSLRGSHNGYTF	TRBJ1-2	NA	NA	TRBV11-2
TGTGCCAGCTCACCATCATCGGAGCAGCCCCAGCATTTT	CASSPSSEQPQHF	TRBJ1-5	NA	NA	TRBV18
TGTGCCAGCAGGGGGCTTAGCACCGGGGAGCTGTTTTTT	CASRGLSTGELFF	TRBJ2-2	NA	NA	TRBV2
TGTGCCAGCAGCTTAAGTCCGAACAATGAGCAGTTCTTC	CASSLSPNNEQFF	TRBJ2-1	NA	NA	TRBV7-8
TGTGCCACCAGCAGGGGGGACAGATCCTACGAGCAGTACTTC	CATSRGDRSYEQYF	TRBJ2-7	TRBD1	NA	TRBV15
TGTGCCAGCAGCCGGCAGTTTGGCACAGATACGCAGTATTTT	CASSRQFGTDTQYF	TRBJ2-3	NA	NA	TRBV7-2
TGTGCCAGCAGTTTGGGCCGGCCGAAGTATGGCTACACCTTC	CASSLGRPKYGYTF	TRBJ1-2	NA	NA	TRBV27
TGTGCCACCAGCGACCGACTAGCGGGTACGGATACGCAGTATTTT	CATSDRLAGTDTQYF	TRBJ2-3	TRBD2	few	TRBV15
TGTGCCATCAAAGGTGGGGGGGAGTCCCTCGAGCAGTACTTC	CAIKGGGESLEQYF	TRBJ2-7	TRBD2	NA	TRBV10-3
TGTGCCATCAGTGAGAGGGGGGTCGCCAATCAGCCCCAGCATTTT	CAISERGVANQPQHF	TRBJ1-5	NA	NA	TRBV10-3
TGTGCCAGCAGCAGGGGCGGATCAGGTTACGAGCAGTACTTC	CASSRGGSGYEQYF	TRBJ2-7	NA	NA	TRBV5-6
TGTGCCAGCAGCTTAGGACCCAGCGGGAGGGCCAGGGCCCAGTACTTC	CASSLGPSGRARAQYF	TRBJ2-5	TRBD2	NA	TRBV7-6
TGTGCCAGCAGTTTAGGAGGGCGCACAGATACGCAGTATTTT	CASSLGGRTDTQYF	TRBJ2-3	NA	few	TRBV27
TGCAGCGTTGAAGTCCAGACTCGCGATGAGCAGTTCTTC	CSVEVQTRDEQFF	TRBJ2-1	NA	NA	TRBV29-1
TGCGCCAGCAGCCAGTTACTAAACGGAGATACGCAGTATTTT	CASSQLLNGDTQYF	TRBJ2-3	NA	NA	TRBV4-1
TGTGCCAGCAGCTCCCGGGACAGGGTCGATACCTACACCTTC	CASSSRDRVDTYTF	TRBJ1-2	NA	NA	TRBV21-1
TGTGCCAGCAGTGAAGCGGGGGGCGGAATGAACACTGAAGCTTTCTTT	CASSEAGGGMNTEAFF	TRBJ1-1	NA	NA	TRBV6-1